The 32 T cell receptor beta chains reported below all come from one sample, sequenced in a study of CD8 T cells in ankylosing spondylitis. TCRdb reprocessed the 5' RACE reads via MiXCR and lists one record per CDR3 protein. Here the sample spans around 29,000 distinct CDR3 sequences, 4.5% to 5.5% being singletons. Specimen: blood, either unsorted or a sorted T cell fraction (not recorded which). Receptor source: a female donor with ankylosing spondylitis or in good health (not recorded which).

This clonotype was seen ten or more times. The chain couples TRBV9 to TRBJ2-2, with D perhaps matching TRBD2 (7 bases). V gave up 4 bases and J gave up 6 bases, with 13 bases separating them. The CDR3 spans 14 residues. CDR1 is SGDLS, CDR2 YYNGEE, per germline. CDR3 in amino acids: CASSLRGGSGELFF. The CDR3 DNA is TGTGCCAGCAGCCTAAGGGGGGGGTCCGGGGAGCTGTTTTTT.

In this sample, this clonotype turned up many times. The chain carries TRBV9 and TRBJ1-1; D ambiguous. Trimming removed 6 bases from V and 2 bases from J, with 14 bases in between. The CDR3 sequence is 14 residues long. CDR1 is SGDLS and CDR2 is YYNGEE in the germline V gene. For the CDR3, the DNA is TGTGCCAGCACCAATCAGGCGGCCAACACTGAAGCTTTCTTT. Amino acid sequence: CASTNQAANTEAFF.

Comments on this clonotype: Since the CDR3 does not end with the conserved phenylalanine or tryptophan, this likely comes from a read error. V is TRBV9 and J is TRBJ2-1; D not certain. Germline V gives CDR1 SGDLS, CDR2 YYNGEE. The CDR3 loop spans 13 amino acids. The ends were cut back, 0 bases at V and 6 bases at J, with 7 bases in the middle. The CDR3 DNA reads TGTGCCAGCAGCGTAGTGGATGGCAATGAGCAGTTCCTC. Amino acid sequence: CASSVVDGNEQFL.

This clonotype has a count of ten or more. The chain links TRBV9 to TRBJ2-5; 12 positions agree with TRBD2. V lost 4 bases to trimming and J lost 0 bases; unmatched junction nucleotides: 4. The CDR3 loop spans 16 amino acids. From germline, CDR1 is SGDLS and CDR2 YYNGEE. CDR3 DNA sequence: TGTGCCAGCAGCCTCGGACTAGCGGGGTACCAAGAGACCCAGTACTTC. Translation: CASSLGLAGYQETQYF.

This clonotype occurred many times. This rearrangement joins TRBV9 to TRBJ2-1; 8 bases are a match to TRBD2. V was clipped by 0 bases and J by 2 bases; unmatched bases: 4. There are 16 residues in the CDR3. CDR1 is SGDLS, CDR2 YYNGEE, per germline. This CDR3 reads CASSVEGGGTYNEQFF. CDR3 DNA: TGTGCCAGCAGCGTAGAAGGCGGGGGGACCTACAATGAGCAGTTCTTC.

This clonotype was observed at least ten times. The gene calls are TRBV9 and TRBJ2-1; D could derive from TRBD1 or TRBD2 (6 bases each). V lost 0 bases to trimming and J lost 10 bases, with 17 bases between them. Germline assignment: CDR1 SGDLS and CDR2 YYNGEE. CDR3 length: 15 amino acids. The DNA for the CDR3 is TGTGCCAGCAGCGTAGCTAGCGCCAGAGGGGGGGAGCAGTTCTTC. Translated, it gives CASSVASARGGEQFF.

This clonotype has ten or more counts. The chain couples TRBV9 to TRBJ2-3; D is possibly TRBD2 (7 bases). The CDR3 sequence is 18 residues long. Trimming removed 2 bases at V and 7 bases at J, with 26 bases between. Germline V gene sequence: CDR1 SGDLS, CDR2 YYNGEE. The CDR3 sequence is CASSVAVGGAGLQNTQYF. Here the CDR3 DNA reads TGTGCCAGCAGCGTTGCGGTAGGGGGAGCGGGGCTTCAAAATACGCAGTATTTT.

This clonotype has at least ten counts. The rearrangement joins TRBV9 to TRBJ2-3; D is undetermined. CDR3 size: 13 residues. Germline V gives CDR1 SGDLS, CDR2 YYNGEE. V was clipped by 2 bases and J by 2 bases, with 6 bases between them. Here the CDR3 DNA reads TGTGCCAGCAGCGTGTCCCACACAGATACGCAGTATTTT. Translated: CASSVSHTDTQYF.

This clonotype was detected many times. This rearrangement joins TRBV9 to TRBJ2-7, with TRBD1 matching over 8 bases. There are 15 residues in the CDR3. V trimming: 4 bases; J trimming: 0 bases; junction bases outside the gene matches: 6. CDR1 SGDLS and CDR2 YYNGEE come from the germline V gene. The CDR3 sequence is CASSPRDRTSYEQYF. The CDR3 coding sequence is TGTGCCAGCAGCCCCCGGGACAGGACCTCCTACGAGCAGTACTTC.

There are many counts of this clonotype. The genes are TRBV9 and TRBJ2-7; D call uncertain. Trimming cost V 0 bases and J 1 base, with 8 bases left between them. CDR3 length: 14 amino acids. Per germline, CDR1 SGDLS and CDR2 YYNGEE. CDR3: CASSVGLVSYEQYF. The CDR3 region has the DNA TGTGCCAGCAGCGTAGGGCTAGTTTCCTACGAGCAGTACTTC.

This clonotype showed up many times. The genes are TRBV3-1 and TRBJ2-3; TRBD2 matches at 11 bases. With 1 base clipped from V and 2 bases from J, the junction kept 2 bases outside the gene matches. Per germline, CDR1 LGHDT and CDR2 YNNKEL (reference sequence). The CDR3 has 16 amino acids. The CDR3 DNA reads as TGTGCCAGCAGCCAAGGACTAGCGGGGTCCACAGATACGCAGTATTTT. It specifies CASSQGLAGSTDTQYF.

This clonotype has ten or more counts. The rearrangement uses TRBV9 and TRBJ2-7; 9 bases fit TRBD1. From germline, CDR1 is SGDLS and CDR2 YYNGEE. The CDR3 sequence is 16 residues long. The trim removed 4 bases at V and 3 bases at J, leaving 11 bases unmatched. The CDR3: CASSPRGDRVVYEQYF. In DNA, the CDR3 is TGTGCCAGCAGCCCCCGAGGGGACAGGGTCGTCTACGAGCAGTACTTC.

This clonotype is medium-sized in the sample. The gene calls are TRBV9 and TRBJ1-6; 11 bases fit TRBD1. The CDR3 runs to 15 residues. CDR1 SGDLS and CDR2 YYNGEE come from the germline V gene. With 4 bases clipped from V and 6 bases from J, the junction kept 3 bases outside the gene matches. This chain's CDR3 is CASSPGTGGNSPLHF. The DNA of the CDR3 is TGTGCCAGCAGCCCGGGGACAGGGGGTAATTCACCCCTCCACTTT.

This clonotype was recorded many times. The V call is TRBV9, the J call TRBJ2-5; a weak D match, TRBD2 (5 bases). The CDR3 runs to 16 residues. Trimming cost V 4 bases and J 0 bases, with 16 bases left between them. Germline V gene sequence: CDR1 SGDLS, CDR2 YYNGEE. In DNA, the CDR3 is TGTGCCAGCAGCCCTACAAAAGGCGGGTACCAAGAGACCCAGTACTTC. Encoded protein: CASSPTKGGYQETQYF.

Many counts were recorded for this clonotype. The chain uses TRBV9 and TRBJ2-7; 9 bases are shared with TRBD1. J was trimmed by 1 base and V by 0 bases; bases with no gene match: 2. This CDR3 is built from 15 residues. Germline V lookup: CDR1 SGDLS, CDR2 YYNGEE. CDR3 DNA: TGTGCCAGCAGCGTAGCTGGGACAGGGTCCTACGAGCAGTACTTC. Its protein is CASSVAGTGSYEQYF.

This clonotype was observed a few times. This chain uses TRBV9 with TRBJ1-6, with D unresolved. Trimming cost V 0 bases and J 7 bases, with 5 bases left between them. CDR3 length: 13 amino acids. Germline CDR1 and CDR2: SGDLS and YYNGEE. For the CDR3, the DNA is TGTGCCAGCAGCGTAGACCTGAATTCACCCCTCCACTTT. Its protein is CASSVDLNSPLHF.

At least ten counts were recorded for this clonotype. The chain combines TRBV9 with TRBJ1-5, with TRBD1 matching 10 bases. CDR1 is SGDLS and CDR2 is YYNGEE in the germline V gene. V gave up 2 bases and J gave up 6 bases; unmatched junction bases: 2. The length of the CDR3 is 14 residues. In nucleotides, the CDR3 is TGTGCCAGCAGCGTCGGGACAGGGGCTCAGCCCCAGCATTTT. Translation: CASSVGTGAQPQHF.

This clonotype counts as medium-sized (0.01 to 0.1%). The chain uses TRBV9 and TRBJ1-3, with D tentatively TRBD1 (6 bases). The CDR3 consists of 16 residues. Germline lookup yields CDR1 SGDLS and CDR2 YYNGEE. V shed 0 bases and J shed 2 bases, with 12 bases lying between them. CDR3 protein: CASSVEVRGAGNTIYF. The CDR3 nucleotides are TGTGCCAGCAGCGTAGAAGTCAGGGGAGCTGGAAACACCATATATTTT.

In its sample, this clonotype was seen many times. The J gene is TRBJ1-1, the V gene TRBV9; D is unclear. The CDR3 runs 14 residues. The ends were cut back, 0 bases at V and 3 bases at J, with 9 bases in the middle. The germline V gene has CDR1 SGDLS and CDR2 YYNGEE. CDR3 sequence (DNA): TGTGCCAGCAGCGTAGATGTCCGGGACACTGAAGCTTTCTTT. Translated: CASSVDVRDTEAFF.

The chain employs TRBV9 and TRBJ2-1, with 10 bases matching TRBD1. The ends lost 4 bases at V and 3 bases at J; junction bases unmatched: 4. This CDR3 is built from 15 residues. Germline loops: CDR1 SGDLS, CDR2 YYNGEE. This CDR3 is CASSPRTGGYNEQFF. The CDR3 DNA follows: TGTGCCAGCAGCCCTCGGACAGGGGGCTACAATGAGCAGTTCTTC.

This clonotype was seen many times. The chain combines TRBV9 with TRBJ2-1; 8 bases match TRBD1. Germline assignment: CDR1 SGDLS and CDR2 YYNGEE. There are 14 residues in the CDR3. V shed 3 bases and J 3 bases; nucleotides not matched to a gene: 2. The CDR3 nucleotides are TGTGCCAGCAGCGCGGGACAGGTCTACAATGAGCAGTTCTTC. The encoded protein is CASSAGQVYNEQFF.

At least ten counts were recorded for this clonotype. V is TRBV9 and J is TRBJ1-4, with D perhaps matching TRBD1 (5 bases). CDR3 length equals 15 residues. Per germline, CDR1 SGDLS and CDR2 YYNGEE. V lost 3 bases and J 0 bases, leaving 9 bases between the germline ends. CDR3 coding DNA: TGTGCCAGCAGCGGCCGAGGGGCAACTAATGAAAAACTGTTTTTT. Its translation is CASSGRGATNEKLFF.

This clonotype was seen at least ten times. The rearrangement uses TRBV9 and TRBJ2-5; D gene ambiguous. The V end was cut by 0 bases, the J end by 1 base, with 10 bases between. This CDR3 has 15 amino acids. Germline CDR1 and CDR2: SGDLS and YYNGEE. CDR3 loop: CASSVAPTRQETQYF. The CDR3 DNA sequence: TGTGCCAGCAGCGTAGCCCCGACCCGCCAAGAGACCCAGTACTTC.

V is TRBV9 and J is TRBJ2-3, with 11 positions matching TRBD2. With V trimmed by 4 bases and J by 7 bases, 5 bases remained unmatched. Germline values: CDR1 SGDLS, CDR2 YYNGEE. This CDR3 has 14 amino acids. CDR3 region: CASSSASGGNTQYF. The CDR3 DNA reads TGTGCCAGCAGCTCAGCTAGCGGGGGGAATACGCAGTATTTT.

This clonotype was seen only a few times. V and J are TRBV9 and TRBJ2-7, with D maybe TRBD2 (6 bases). Germline V gene data show CDR1 as SGDLS and CDR2 as YYNGEE. V lost 3 bases and J lost 0, with 16 bases in between. The CDR3 has 16 amino acids. CDR3 protein: CASSDPRDGSSYEQYF. For the CDR3, the DNA is TGTGCCAGCAGCGACCCCCGGGACGGGAGCTCCTACGAGCAGTACTTC.

This clonotype was picked up many times. The rearrangement joins TRBV9 to TRBJ1-2; 8 nucleotides line up with TRBD1. Germline V gene data show CDR1 as SGDLS and CDR2 as YYNGEE. The CDR3 runs 14 residues. V trimming: 4 bases; J trimming: 4 bases; junction bases outside the gene matches: 6. For the CDR3, the DNA is TGTGCCAGCAGCCCTGGACAGGGCAGCTATGGCTACACCTTC. This encodes CASSPGQGSYGYTF.

This clonotype was seen ten or more times. This chain links TRBV9 with TRBJ2-7, with a tentative D call TRBD1 (5 bases). The V end was cut by 0 bases, the J end by 6 bases, with 13 bases between. CDR1 is SGDLS, CDR2 YYNGEE, per germline. This CDR3 comprises 14 residues. The CDR3 DNA reads as TGTGCCAGCAGCGTAGCTGTTCAGGGCGGCGAGCAGTACTTC. It codes for CASSVAVQGGEQYF.

The chain employs TRBV9 and TRBJ1-2; D is uncertain. The germline V gene encodes CDR1 SGDLS and CDR2 YYNGEE. The CDR3 contains 14 residues. Trimming left V 4 bases short and J 8 bases short, with 18 bases between. The CDR3 loop reads CASSLRGSPWGYTF. As DNA, the CDR3 is TGTGCCAGCAGCCTGCGTGGGTCCCCCTGGGGCTACACCTTC.

This clonotype was seen ten or more times. The chain uses TRBV9 and TRBJ1-4; tentative D call: TRBD1 (5 bases). The CDR3 extends over 14 amino acids. Germline V CDR1 and CDR2: SGDLS, YYNGEE. The ends were cut back, 4 bases at V and 5 bases at J, with 12 bases in the middle. CDR3 in DNA: TGTGCCAGCAGCCCCCGGGAGGGGAATGAAAAACTGTTTTTT. It translates to CASSPREGNEKLFF.

The V and J genes are TRBV9 and TRBJ2-3; 9 positions agree with TRBD2. With V trimmed by 2 bases and J by 2 bases, 9 bases remained unmatched. Germline loops: CDR1 SGDLS, CDR2 YYNGEE. The CDR3 length is 17 residues. The CDR3 DNA is TGTGCCAGCAGCGTGGGCGGCGGGAGGGCCTTCACAGATACGCAGTATTTT. Protein: CASSVGGGRAFTDTQYF.

By its share, this clonotype is medium-sized. This chain joins TRBV9 and TRBJ2-1, with D perhaps matching TRBD1 (6 bases). The CDR3 has 16 residues. The germline V gene has CDR1 SGDLS and CDR2 YYNGEE. Trimming removed 3 bases from V and 4 bases from J, with 17 bases in between. CDR3 coding DNA: TGTGCCAGCAGCGACCGGACAGAAAGGCCTTACAATGAGCAGTTCTTC. Translating gives CASSDRTERPYNEQFF.

This clonotype was seen repeatedly, ten times or more. This sequence joins TRBV9 and TRBJ2-2; D perhaps matches TRBD1 (5 bases). Germline CDR1 is SGDLS and CDR2 is YYNGEE. The CDR3 sequence is 15 residues long. V shed 2 bases and J shed 7 bases, with 15 bases lying between them. Here the CDR3 DNA reads TGTGCCAGCAGCGTTCAACAGGAAGGCGGCGGGGAGCTGTTTTTT. It yields the protein CASSVQQEGGGELFF.